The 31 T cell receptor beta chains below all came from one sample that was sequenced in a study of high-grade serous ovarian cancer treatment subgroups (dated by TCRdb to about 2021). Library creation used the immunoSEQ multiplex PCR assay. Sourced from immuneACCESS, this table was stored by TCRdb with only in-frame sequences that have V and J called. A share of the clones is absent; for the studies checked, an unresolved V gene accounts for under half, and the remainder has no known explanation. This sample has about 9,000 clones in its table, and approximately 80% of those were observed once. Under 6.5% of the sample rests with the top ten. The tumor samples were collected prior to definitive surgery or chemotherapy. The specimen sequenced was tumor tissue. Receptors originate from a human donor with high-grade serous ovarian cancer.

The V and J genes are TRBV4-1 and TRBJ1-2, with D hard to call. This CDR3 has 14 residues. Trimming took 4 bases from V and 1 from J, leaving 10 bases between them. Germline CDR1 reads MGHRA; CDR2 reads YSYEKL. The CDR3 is CASSPLPVNYGYTF. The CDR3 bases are TGCGCCAGCAGCCCCTTACCTGTTAACTATGGCTACACCTTC.

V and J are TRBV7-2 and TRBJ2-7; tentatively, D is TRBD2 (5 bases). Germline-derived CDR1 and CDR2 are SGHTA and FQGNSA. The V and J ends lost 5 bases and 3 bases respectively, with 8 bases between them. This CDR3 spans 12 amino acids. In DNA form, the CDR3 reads TGTGCCAGCAGCCCCGGGAACTACGAGCAGTACTTC. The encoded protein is CASSPGNYEQYF.

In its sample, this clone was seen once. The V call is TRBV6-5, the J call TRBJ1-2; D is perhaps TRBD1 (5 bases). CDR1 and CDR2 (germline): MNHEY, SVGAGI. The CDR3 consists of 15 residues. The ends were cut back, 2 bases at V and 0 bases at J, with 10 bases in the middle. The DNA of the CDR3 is TGTGCCAGCAGTTACAGAGGGGACTCTAACTATGGCTACACCTTC. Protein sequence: CASSYRGDSNYGYTF.

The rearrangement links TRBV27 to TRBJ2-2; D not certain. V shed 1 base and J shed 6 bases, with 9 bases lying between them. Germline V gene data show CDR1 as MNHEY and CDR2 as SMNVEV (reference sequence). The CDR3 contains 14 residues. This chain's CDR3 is CASSLYVHSGELFF. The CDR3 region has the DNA TGTGCCAGCAGTTTATACGTACACTCCGGGGAGCTGTTTTTT.

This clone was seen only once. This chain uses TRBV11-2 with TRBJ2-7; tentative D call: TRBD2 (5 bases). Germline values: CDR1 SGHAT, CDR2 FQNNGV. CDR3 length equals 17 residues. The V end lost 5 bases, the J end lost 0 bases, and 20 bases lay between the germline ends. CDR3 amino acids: CASSNPTRALLSYEQYF. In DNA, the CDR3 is TGTGCCAGCAGCAATCCAACGCGGGCCCTCCTCTCCTACGAGCAGTACTTC.

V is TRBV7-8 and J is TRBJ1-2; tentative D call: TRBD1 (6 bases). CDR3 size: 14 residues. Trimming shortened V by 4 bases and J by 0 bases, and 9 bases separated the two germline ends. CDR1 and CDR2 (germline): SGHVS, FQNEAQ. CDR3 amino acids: CASSSQGSNYGYTF. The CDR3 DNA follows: TGTGCCAGCAGCTCACAGGGATCTAACTATGGCTACACCTTC.

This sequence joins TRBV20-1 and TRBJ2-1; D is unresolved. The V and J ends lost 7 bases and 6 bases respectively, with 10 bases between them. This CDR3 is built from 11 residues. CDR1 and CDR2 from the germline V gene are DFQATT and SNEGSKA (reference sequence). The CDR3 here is CSVGRVNEQFF. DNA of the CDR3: TGCAGTGTAGGTCGCGTCAATGAGCAGTTCTTC.

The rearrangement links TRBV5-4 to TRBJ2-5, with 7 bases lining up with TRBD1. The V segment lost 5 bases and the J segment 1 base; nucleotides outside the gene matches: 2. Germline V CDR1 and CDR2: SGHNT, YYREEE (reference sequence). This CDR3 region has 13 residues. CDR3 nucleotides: TGTGCCAGCAGGGGACAGAGCCAAGAGACCCAGTACTTC. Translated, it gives CASRGQSQETQYF.

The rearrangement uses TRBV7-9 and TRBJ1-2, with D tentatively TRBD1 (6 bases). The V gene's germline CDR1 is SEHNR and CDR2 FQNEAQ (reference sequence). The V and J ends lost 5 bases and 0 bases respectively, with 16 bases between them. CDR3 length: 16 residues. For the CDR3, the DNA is TGTGCCAGCAGCCCTTCTCGGGGGGCTACTAACTATGGCTACACCTTC. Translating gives CASSPSRGATNYGYTF.

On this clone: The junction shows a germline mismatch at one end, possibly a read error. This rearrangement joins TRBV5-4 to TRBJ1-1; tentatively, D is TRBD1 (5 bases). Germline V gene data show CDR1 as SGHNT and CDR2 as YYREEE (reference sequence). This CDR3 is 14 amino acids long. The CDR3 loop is CASNLGEINTEAFF. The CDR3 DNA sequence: TGTGCCAGCAACTTGGGGGAGATCAACACTGAAGCTTTCTTT.

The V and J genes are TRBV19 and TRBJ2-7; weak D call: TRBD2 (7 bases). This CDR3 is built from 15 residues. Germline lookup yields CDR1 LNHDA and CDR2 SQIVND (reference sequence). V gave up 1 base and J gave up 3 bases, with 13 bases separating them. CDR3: CASSIARGAGYEQYF. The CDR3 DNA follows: TGTGCCAGTAGTATAGCCCGGGGGGCCGGCTACGAGCAGTACTTC.

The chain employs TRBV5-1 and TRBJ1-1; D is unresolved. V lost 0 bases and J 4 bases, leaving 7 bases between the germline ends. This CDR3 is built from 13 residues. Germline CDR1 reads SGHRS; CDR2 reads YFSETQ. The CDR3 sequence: CASSLAEGTEAFF. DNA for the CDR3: TGCGCCAGCAGCTTGGCCGAGGGCACTGAAGCTTTCTTT.

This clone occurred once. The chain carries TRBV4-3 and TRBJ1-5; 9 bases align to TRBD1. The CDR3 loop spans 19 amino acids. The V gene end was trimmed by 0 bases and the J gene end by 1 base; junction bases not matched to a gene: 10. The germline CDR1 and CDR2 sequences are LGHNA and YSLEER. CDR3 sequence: CASSQDIGDRVGSNQPQHF. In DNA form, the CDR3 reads TGCGCCAGCAGCCAAGATATCGGGGACAGGGTCGGAAGCAATCAGCCCCAGCATTTT.

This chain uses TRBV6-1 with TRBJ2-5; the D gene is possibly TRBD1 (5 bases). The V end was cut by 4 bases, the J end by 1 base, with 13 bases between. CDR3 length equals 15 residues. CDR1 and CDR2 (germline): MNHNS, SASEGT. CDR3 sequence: CASSGQDSRQETQYF. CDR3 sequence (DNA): TGTGCCAGCAGTGGGCAAGACAGTCGCCAAGAGACCCAGTACTTC.

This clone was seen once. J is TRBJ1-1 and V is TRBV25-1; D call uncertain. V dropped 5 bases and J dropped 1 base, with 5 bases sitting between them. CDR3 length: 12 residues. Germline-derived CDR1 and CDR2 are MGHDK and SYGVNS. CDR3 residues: CASSFGNTEAFF. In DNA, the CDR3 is TGTGCCAGCAGTTTTGGGAACACTGAAGCTTTCTTT.

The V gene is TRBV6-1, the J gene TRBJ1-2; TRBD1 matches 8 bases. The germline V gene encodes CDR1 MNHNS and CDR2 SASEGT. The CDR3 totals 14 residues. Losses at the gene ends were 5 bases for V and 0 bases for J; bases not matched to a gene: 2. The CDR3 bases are TGTGCCAGCAGTTGGGACAGGTCTAACTATGGCTACACCTTC. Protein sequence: CASSWDRSNYGYTF.

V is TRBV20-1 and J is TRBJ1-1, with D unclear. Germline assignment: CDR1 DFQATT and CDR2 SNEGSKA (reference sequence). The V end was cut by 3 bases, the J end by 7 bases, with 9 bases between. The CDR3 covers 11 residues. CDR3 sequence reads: CSASIDFEAFF. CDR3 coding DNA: TGCAGTGCTAGTATCGACTTTGAAGCTTTCTTT.

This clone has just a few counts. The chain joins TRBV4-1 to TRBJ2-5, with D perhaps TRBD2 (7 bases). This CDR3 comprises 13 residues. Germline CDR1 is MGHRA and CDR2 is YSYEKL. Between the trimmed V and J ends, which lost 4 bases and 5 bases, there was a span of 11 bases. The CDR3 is CASSPAGAETQYF. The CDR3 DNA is TGCGCCAGCAGCCCCGCGGGGGCTGAGACCCAGTACTTC.

CDR3 region: CASSGLAGLTDTQYF. DNA of the CDR3: TGTGCCAGCAGTGGACTAGCGGGTCTCACAGATACGCAGTATTTT. The chain is built from TRBV2 and TRBJ2-3; 10 bases map to TRBD2. V lost 4 bases to trimming and J lost 2 bases; unmatched junction nucleotides: 3. Germline V gene sequence: CDR1 SNHLY, CDR2 FYNNEI. The CDR3 loop spans 15 amino acids.

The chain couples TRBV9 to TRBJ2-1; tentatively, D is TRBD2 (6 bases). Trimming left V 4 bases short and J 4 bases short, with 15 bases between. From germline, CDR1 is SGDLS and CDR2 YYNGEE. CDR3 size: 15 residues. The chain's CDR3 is CASSPRDSPYNEQFF. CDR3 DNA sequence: TGTGCCAGCAGCCCCCGGGACTCCCCATACAATGAGCAGTTCTTC.

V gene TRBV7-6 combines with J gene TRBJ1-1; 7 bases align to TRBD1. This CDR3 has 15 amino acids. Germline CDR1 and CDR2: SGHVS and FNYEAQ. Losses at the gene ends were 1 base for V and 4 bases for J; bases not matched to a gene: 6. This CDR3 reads CASSLGQGRSTEAFF. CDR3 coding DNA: TGTGCCAGCAGCTTAGGACAGGGTAGGAGCACTGAAGCTTTCTTT.

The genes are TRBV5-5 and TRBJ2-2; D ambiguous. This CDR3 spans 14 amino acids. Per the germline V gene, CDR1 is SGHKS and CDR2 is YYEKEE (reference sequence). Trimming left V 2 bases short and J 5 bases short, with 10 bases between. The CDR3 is CASSFDPLTGELFF. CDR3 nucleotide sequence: TGTGCCAGCAGCTTTGACCCGTTAACCGGGGAGCTGTTTTTT.

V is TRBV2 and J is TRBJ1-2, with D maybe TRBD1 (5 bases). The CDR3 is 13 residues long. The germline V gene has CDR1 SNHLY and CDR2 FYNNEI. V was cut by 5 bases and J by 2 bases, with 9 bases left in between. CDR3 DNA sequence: TGTGCCAGCAGTTATCAGGGAAACTATGGCTACACCTTC. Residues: CASSYQGNYGYTF. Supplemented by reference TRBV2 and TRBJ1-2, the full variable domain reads EPEVTQTPSHQVTQMGQEVILRCVPISNHLYFYWYRQILGQKVEFLVSFYNNEISEKSEIFDDQFSVERPDGSNFTLKIRSTKLEDSAMYFCASSYQGNYGYTFGSGTRLTVV.

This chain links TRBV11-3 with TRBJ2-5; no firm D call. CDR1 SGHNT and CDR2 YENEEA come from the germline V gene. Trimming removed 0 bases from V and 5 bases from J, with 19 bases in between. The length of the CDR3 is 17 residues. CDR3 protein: CASSLDSDGDDRETQYF. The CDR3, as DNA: TGTGCCAGCAGCTTAGATTCCGACGGAGATGACCGGGAGACCCAGTACTTC.

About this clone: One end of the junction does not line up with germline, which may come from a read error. The CDR3 DNA reads TGTGCCAGCAGTAGGGCTTCCAAAAACATTCAGTACTTC. It specifies CASSRASKNIQYF. The chain has TRBV19 and TRBJ2-4; D uncertain. Germline loops: CDR1 LNHDA, CDR2 SQIVND (reference sequence). This CDR3 is built from 13 residues.

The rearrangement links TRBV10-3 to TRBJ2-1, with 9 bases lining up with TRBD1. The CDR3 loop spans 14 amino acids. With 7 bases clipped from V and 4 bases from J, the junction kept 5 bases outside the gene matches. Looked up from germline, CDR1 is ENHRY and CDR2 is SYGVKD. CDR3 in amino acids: CAINTGTGYNEQFF. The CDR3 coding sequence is TGTGCCATCAATACCGGGACAGGGTACAATGAGCAGTTCTTC.

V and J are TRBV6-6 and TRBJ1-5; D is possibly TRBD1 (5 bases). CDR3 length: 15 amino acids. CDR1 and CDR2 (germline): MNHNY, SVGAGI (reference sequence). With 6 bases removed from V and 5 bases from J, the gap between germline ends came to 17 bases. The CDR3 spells CASSARHGGDQPQHF. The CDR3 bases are TGTGCCAGCAGCGCACGACACGGAGGGGATCAGCCCCAGCATTTT.

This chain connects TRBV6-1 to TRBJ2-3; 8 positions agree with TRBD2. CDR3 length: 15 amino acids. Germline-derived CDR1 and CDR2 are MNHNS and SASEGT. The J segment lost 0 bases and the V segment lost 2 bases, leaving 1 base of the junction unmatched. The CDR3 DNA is TGTGCCAGCAGTGAACTAGCGGGTAGCACAGATACGCAGTATTTT. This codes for CASSELAGSTDTQYF.

This chain's CDR3 is CASSQGGKGDTQYF. CDR3 DNA: TGCGCCAGCAGCCAAGGGGGGAAAGGAGATACGCAGTATTTT. The chain has TRBV5-1 and TRBJ2-3; the D gene could be TRBD1 or TRBD2 (6 bases each). Deletions cut 4 bases from V and 5 bases from J, with 14 bases between. The CDR3 loop spans 14 amino acids. CDR1 is SGHRS and CDR2 is YFSETQ in the germline V gene.

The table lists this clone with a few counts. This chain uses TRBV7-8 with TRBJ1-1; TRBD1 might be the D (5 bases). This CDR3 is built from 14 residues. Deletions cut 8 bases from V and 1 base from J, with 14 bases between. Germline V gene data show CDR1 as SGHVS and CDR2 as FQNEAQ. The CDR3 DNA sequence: TGTGCCAGCGGGACGCGGGGGTGGAACACTGAAGCTTTCTTT. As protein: CASGTRGWNTEAFF.

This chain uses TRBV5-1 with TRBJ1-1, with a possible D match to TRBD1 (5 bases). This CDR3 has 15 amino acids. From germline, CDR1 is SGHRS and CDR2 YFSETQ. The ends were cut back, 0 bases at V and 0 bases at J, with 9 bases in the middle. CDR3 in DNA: TGCGCCAGCAGCTTGGCAGGGCGCTTGAACACTGAAGCTTTCTTT. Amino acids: CASSLAGRLNTEAFF.